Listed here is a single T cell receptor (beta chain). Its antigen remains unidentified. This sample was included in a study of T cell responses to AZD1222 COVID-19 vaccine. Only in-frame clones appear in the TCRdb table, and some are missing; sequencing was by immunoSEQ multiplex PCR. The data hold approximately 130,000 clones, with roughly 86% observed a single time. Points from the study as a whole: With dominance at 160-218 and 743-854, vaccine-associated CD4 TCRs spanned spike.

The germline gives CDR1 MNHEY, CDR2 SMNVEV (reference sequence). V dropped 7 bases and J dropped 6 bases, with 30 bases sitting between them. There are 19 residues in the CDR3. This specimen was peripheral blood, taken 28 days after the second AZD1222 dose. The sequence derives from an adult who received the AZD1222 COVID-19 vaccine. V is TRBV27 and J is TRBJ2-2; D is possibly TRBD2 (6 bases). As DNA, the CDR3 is TGTGCCAGCAATCTATACAAGCTCACTGCTGGGGGGTTATCCGGGGAGCTGTTTTTT. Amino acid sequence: CASNLYKLTAGGLSGELFF.